This T cell receptor (beta chain) was observed in a study of blood T cell repertoires in COVID-19. CDR1 is DFQATT and CDR2 is SNEGSKA in the germline V gene (reference sequence). V was pared by 3 bases and J by 2 bases, with 13 bases of the junction left unmatched. The CDR3 contains 17 residues. In this sample, this clone turned up a few times. This table comes from immunoSEQ multiplex PCR, and its TCRdb copy is limited to in-frame clones, with some not included. Of about 280,000 clones in the sample, about four fifths were seen once. This clonotype was sampled from a middle-aged man who had been exposed to COVID-19. Source material: PBMCs or T cells enriched from blood (not recorded which). V usage is TRBV20-1 and J usage is TRBJ2-3, with 8 bases identical to TRBD2. CDR3 nucleotide sequence: TGCAGTGCTAGTCCTCCCCCGGGAGGGGCCCCCACAGATACGCAGTATTTT. This gives the protein CSASPPPGGAPTDTQYF.